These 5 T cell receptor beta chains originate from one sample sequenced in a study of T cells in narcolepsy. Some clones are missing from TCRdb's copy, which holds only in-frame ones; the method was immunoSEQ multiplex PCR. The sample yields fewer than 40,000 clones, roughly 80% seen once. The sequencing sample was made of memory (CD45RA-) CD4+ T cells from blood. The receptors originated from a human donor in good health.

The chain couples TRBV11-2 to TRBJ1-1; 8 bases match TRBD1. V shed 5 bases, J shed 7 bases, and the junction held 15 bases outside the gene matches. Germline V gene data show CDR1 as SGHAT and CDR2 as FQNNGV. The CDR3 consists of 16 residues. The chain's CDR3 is CASSHQFGQGSNEAFF. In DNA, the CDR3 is TGTGCCAGCAGCCACCAGTTTGGACAGGGCTCCAATGAAGCTTTCTTT.

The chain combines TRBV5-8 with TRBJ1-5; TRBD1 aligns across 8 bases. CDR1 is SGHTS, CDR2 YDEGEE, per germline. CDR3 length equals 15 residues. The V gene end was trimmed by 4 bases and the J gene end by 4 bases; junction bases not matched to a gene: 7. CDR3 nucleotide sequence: TGTGCCAGCAGCCCATATCGACAGGGGAATCAGCCCCAGCATTTT. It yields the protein CASSPYRQGNQPQHF.

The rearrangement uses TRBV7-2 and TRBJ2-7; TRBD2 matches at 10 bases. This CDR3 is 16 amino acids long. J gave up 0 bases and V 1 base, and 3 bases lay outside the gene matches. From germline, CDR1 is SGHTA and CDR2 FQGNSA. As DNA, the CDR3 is TGTGCCAGCAGCTTAGAGTCTAGCGGGAGCTCCTACGAGCAGTACTTC. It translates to CASSLESSGSSYEQYF.

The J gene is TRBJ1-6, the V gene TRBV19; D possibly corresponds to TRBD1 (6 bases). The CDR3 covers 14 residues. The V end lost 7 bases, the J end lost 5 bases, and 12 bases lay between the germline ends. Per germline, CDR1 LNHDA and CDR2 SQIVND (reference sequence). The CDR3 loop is CASIKQGDNSPLHF. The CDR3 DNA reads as TGTGCCAGTATCAAACAGGGAGATAATTCACCCCTCCACTTT.

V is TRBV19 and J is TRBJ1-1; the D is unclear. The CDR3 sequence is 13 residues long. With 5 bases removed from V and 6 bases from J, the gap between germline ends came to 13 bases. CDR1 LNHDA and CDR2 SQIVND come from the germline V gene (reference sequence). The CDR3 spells CASSPLVRAEAFF. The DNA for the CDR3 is TGTGCCAGTAGTCCATTAGTACGCGCTGAAGCTTTCTTT.